The entry below gives a single T cell receptor beta chain sequence along with its context. Antigen specificity is unknown. The data belong to a study of Ad26.COV2.S vaccination and SARS-CoV-2 variants. Study context: COV1001, an Ad26.COV2.S trial, supplied this vaccine-arm donor. Ad26.COV2.S was injected intramuscularly once or twice, 56 days apart.

V lost 6 bases and J lost 5; bases outside the gene matches: 7. CDR3 length equals 14 residues. Germline V gives CDR1 SNHLY, CDR2 FYNNEI. Treatment noted: some 20 received Ad26.COV2.S at low or high dose, single or two shots; 5 received placebo; per-sample allocation not given. Sample collection was performed on day 63 after the first vaccine or placebo injection. An Ad26 vector that expressed Wuhan-strain SARS-CoV-2 spike constituted the vaccine. Only in-frame clones appear in the TCRdb table, and some are missing; sequencing was by immunoSEQ multiplex PCR. The sample consists of fewer than 900,000 clones, roughly nine tenths of them appearing once. Findings and limits, study-wide: Reportedly, after vaccination the spike-specific CD8+ and CD4+ T cell responses displayed substantial breadth.

Source: peripheral blood, taken in a trial of Ad26.COV2.S vaccine versus placebo. The source of this sequence is a person between 18 and 65 years old who received the Ad26.COV2.S COVID-19 vaccine or a placebo. The chain uses TRBV2 and TRBJ2-5; 9 positions match TRBD1. CDR3 DNA: TGTGCCAGCAGGCGGACAGGGGTTGTGGAGACCCAGTACTTC. It codes for CASRRTGVVETQYF.